This T cell receptor beta chain was identified during a study of cytomegalovirus exposure and HLA in healthy donors. The count of this clone is one. PCR was performed using 60 Vbeta and 13 Jbeta primers. Sequencing was performed with immunoSEQ multiplex PCR; in TCRdb, only in-frame clones are kept and a portion is missing. The sample has 150,000 or so clones; approximately 85% are singletons. CDR1 SGHAT and CDR2 FQNNGV come from the germline V gene. Trimming removed 0 bases from V and 7 bases from J, with 10 bases in between. The CDR3 runs 14 residues. This sequence joins TRBV11-2 and TRBJ1-5, with no clear D. The TCR was taken from a man aged 18 to 29 in good health and CMV-seropositive. Sequencing used PBMCs. CDR3 sequence: CASSLESGSQPQHF. CDR3 nucleotides: TGTGCCAGCAGCTTAGAGTCCGGGAGCCAGCCCCAGCATTTT.